This T cell receptor (beta chain) appears in the sequencing data of a study of PD-L1 blockade in urothelial cancer. Study at large: Anywhere from 0 to 3 prior chemotherapy regimens had been received by patients. Whole-study findings and limits: TCR clonality was measured in pretreatment peripheral blood. Clonality below the median predicted better survival.

Enrolled patients showed locally advanced or metastatic urothelial carcinoma. The repertoire was sequenced with immunoSEQ multiplex PCR; TCRdb's copy has only in-frame clones and lacks some. Here the sample spans tens of thousands of clones, about nine tenths being singletons. V was clipped by 1 base and J by 2 bases; unmatched bases: 10. Germline lookup yields CDR1 SGHAT and CDR2 FQNNGV. There are 17 residues in the CDR3. Concerning this clone itself: Its antigen is unidentified.

This material consisted of PBMCs, taken around atezolizumab (anti-PD-L1) treatment. This chain uses TRBV11-2 with TRBJ2-5; 7 nucleotides line up with TRBD1. The receptor was derived from a woman in her 70s with urothelial cancer. The CDR3 DNA reads as TGTGCCAGCAGCTTAGGCCTGGGACAGCGCTTACAAGAGACCCAGTACTTC. This encodes CASSLGLGQRLQETQYF.